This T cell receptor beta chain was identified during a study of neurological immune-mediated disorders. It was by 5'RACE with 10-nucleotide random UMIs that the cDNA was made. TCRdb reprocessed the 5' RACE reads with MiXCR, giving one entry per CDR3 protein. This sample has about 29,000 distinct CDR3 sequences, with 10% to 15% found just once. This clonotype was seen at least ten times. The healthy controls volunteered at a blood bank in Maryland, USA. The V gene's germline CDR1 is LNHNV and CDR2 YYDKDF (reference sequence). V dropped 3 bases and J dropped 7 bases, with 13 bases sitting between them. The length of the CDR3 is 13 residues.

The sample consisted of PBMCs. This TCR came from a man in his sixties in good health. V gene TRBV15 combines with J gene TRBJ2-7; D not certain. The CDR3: CATSSGPPREQYF. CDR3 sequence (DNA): TGTGCCACCAGCAGCGGCCCGCCGCGGGAGCAGTACTTC.